Here is one T cell receptor beta chain with its context. What it binds is not known. Each CDR3 protein is one row after TCRdb ran MiXCR on the reads. The table shows 100,000 to 150,000 distinct CDR3 sequences, with around 32% occurring only once. This record comes from a study of T cell repertoires in cytomegalovirus infection. General observations from the study: Summed frequency of public TCR beta families distinguished CMV carriers with the relevant HLA.

CDR1 SQVTM and CDR2 ANQGSEA come from the germline V gene. The CDR3 has 13 residues. V gave up 7 bases and J gave up 0 bases, with 13 bases separating them. The TCR sequence derives from a human donor in good health (CMV status not recorded). Some clones in this sample may be carry-over from other donors' samples. The J gene is TRBJ2-7, the V gene TRBV29-1; weak D call: TRBD1 (5 bases). The source material was CD8+ T cells from cultured PBMCs, sampled from culture after CMV antigen stimulation. The CDR3 loop reads CSGKGIGSYEQYF. In DNA form, the CDR3 reads TGCAGCGGGAAGGGGATCGGCTCCTACGAGCAGTACTTC.